This T cell receptor (beta chain) came from a study of blood T cell repertoires in COVID-19. Profiling relied on immunoSEQ multiplex PCR, and the TCRdb table lists in-frame clones only, not all of them. Of about 71,000 clones listed, roughly nine tenths were seen once; the top ten hold roughly 2.6%. The sequence was obtained from a man aged 45-60 years with acute or convalescent COVID-19. Sequencing was performed on peripheral blood.

CDR3 region: CASSLRQGQGNTEAFF. The CDR3 DNA follows: TGTGCCAGCAGCCTCCGACAGGGACAGGGAAACACTGAAGCTTTCTTT. The chain links TRBV11-2 to TRBJ1-1; 9 positions agree with TRBD1. CDR3 length equals 16 residues. J lost 2 bases, V lost 5 bases, and 9 bases had no gene match. The V gene's germline CDR1 is SGHAT and CDR2 FQNNGV.